This T cell receptor (beta chain) was found in a study of regulatory T cells in long-lasting Graves disease. Study-wide context: Graves' patients diagnosed newly had used antithyroid drugs under 3 months. Overall study findings and caveats: Reduced TCR diversity was observed in persistent Graves' patients versus newly diagnosed patients. Persistent disease preferred TRBV28, TRBJ1-2 and TRBJ2-5.

Time point given: newly diagnosed GD, antithyroid drugs for less than 3 months. RNA extracted from PBMCs served as the sequencing template. In the case of this clonotype: Its antigen remains unknown.

Arm-PCR of CDR3 regions and iRepertoire HTBI primers were the basis on which TCR beta libraries were built. TCRdb re-called the multiplex PCR reads with MiXCR, one entry per CDR3 protein. The sample consists of under 300,000 distinct CDR3 sequences, 20% of them appearing once. V was clipped by 1 base and J by 0 bases, with 13 bases between them. Germline V lookup: CDR1 SGHAT, CDR2 FQNNGV. There are 18 residues in the CDR3. This chain connects TRBV11-2 to TRBJ1-6, with D uncertain. The sequence was collected from a female donor with Graves disease. The sample consisted of peripheral blood mononuclear cells (PBMCs), taken at new diagnosis, from a patient treated with antithyroid drugs. CDR3 bases: TGTGCCAGCAGCTTAGCGTCGCGCGTCAGCTCCTATAATTCACCCCTCCACTTT. Its protein is CASSLASRVSSYNSPLHF.